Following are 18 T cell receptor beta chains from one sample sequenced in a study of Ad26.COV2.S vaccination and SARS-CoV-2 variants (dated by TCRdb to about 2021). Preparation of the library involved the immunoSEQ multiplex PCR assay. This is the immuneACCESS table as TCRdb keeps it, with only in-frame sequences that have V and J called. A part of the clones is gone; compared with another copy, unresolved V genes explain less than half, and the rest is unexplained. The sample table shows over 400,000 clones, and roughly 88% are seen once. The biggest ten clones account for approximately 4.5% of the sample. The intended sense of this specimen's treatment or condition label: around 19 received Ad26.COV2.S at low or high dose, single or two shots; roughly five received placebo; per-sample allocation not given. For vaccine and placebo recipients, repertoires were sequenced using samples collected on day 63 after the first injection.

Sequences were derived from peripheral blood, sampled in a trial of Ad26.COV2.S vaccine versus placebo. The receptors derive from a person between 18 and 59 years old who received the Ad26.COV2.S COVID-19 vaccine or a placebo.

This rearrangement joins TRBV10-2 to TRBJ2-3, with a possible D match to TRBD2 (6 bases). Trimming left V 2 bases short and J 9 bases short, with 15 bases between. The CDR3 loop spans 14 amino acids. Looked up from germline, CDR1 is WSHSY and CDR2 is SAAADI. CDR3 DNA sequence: TGCGCCAGCAGTGAGACCCCTCGGGGGACGACGCAGTATTTT. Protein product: CASSETPRGTTQYF.

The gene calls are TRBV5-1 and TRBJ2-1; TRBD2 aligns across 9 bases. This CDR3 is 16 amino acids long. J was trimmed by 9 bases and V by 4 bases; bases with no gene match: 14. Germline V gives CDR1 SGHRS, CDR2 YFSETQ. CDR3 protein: CASSLKGASGNSEQFF. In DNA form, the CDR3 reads TGCGCCAGCAGCCTGAAGGGAGCTAGCGGGAATTCTGAGCAGTTCTTC. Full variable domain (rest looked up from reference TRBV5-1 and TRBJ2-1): KAGVTQTPRYLIKTRGQQVTLSCSPISGHRSVSWYQQTPGQGLQFLFEYFSETQRNKGNFPGRFSGRQFSNSRSEMNVSTLELGDSALYLCASSLKGASGNSEQFFGPGTRLTVL.

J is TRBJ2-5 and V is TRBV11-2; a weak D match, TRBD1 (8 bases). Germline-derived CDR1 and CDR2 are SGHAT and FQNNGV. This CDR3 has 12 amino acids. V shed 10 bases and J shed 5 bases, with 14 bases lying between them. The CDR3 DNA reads TGTGCCACCGAACAGGGGGGGGAGACCCAGTACTTC. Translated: CATEQGGETQYF.

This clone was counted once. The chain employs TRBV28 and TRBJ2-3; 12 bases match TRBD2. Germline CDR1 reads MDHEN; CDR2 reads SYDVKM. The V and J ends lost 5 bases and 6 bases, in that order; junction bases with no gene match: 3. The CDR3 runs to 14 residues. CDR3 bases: TGTGCCAGCAGTACCGGACTAGCGGGGGATACGCAGTATTTT. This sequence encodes CASSTGLAGDTQYF.

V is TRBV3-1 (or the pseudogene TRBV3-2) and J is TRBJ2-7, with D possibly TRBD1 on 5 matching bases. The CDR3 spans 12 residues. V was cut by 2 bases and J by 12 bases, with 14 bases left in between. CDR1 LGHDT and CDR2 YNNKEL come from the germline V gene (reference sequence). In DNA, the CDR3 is TGTGCCAGCAGCCAAATCCAGGGTTCTAGGTACTTC. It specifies CASSQIQGSRYF.

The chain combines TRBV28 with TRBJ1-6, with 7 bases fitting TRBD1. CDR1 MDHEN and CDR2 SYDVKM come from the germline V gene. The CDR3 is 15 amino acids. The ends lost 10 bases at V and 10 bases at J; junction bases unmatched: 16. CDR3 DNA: TGTGCCACCTCCCCTGGTAGGGGGCGCCGATCACCCCTCCACTTT. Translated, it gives CATSPGRGRRSPLHF.

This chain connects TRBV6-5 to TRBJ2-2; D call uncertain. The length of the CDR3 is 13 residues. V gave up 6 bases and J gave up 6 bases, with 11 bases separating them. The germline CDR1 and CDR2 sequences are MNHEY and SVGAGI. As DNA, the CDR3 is TGTGCCAGCAGGCTCGGCCCCGCCGGGGAGCTGTTTTTT. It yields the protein CASRLGPAGELFF.

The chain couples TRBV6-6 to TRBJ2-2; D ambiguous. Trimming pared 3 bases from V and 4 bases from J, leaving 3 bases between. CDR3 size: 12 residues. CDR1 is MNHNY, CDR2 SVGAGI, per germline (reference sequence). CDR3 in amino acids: CASSYGTGELFF. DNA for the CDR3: TGTGCCAGCAGTTATGGCACCGGGGAGCTGTTTTTT.

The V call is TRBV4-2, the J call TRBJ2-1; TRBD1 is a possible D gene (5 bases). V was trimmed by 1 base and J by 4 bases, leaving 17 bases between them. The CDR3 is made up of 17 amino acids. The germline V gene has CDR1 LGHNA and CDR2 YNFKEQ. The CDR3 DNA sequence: TGTGCCAGCAGCCAAGGGTTGACAGCGAGTTCTTACAATGAGCAGTTCTTC. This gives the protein CASSQGLTASSYNEQFF.

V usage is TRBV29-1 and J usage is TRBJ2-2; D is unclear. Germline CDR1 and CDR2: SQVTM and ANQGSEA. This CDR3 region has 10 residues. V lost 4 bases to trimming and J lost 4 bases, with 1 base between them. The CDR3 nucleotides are TGCAGCGTTGGCACCGGGGAGCTGTTTTTT. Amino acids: CSVGTGELFF.

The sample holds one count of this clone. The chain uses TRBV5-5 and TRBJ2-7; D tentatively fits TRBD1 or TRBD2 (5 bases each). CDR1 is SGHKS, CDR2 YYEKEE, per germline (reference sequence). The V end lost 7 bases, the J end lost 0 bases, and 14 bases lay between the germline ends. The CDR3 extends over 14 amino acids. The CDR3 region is CASRRGGASYEQYF. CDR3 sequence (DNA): TGTGCCAGCCGTCGGGGCGGAGCCTCCTACGAGCAGTACTTC. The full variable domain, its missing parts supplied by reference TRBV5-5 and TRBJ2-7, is DAGVTQSPTHLIKTRGQQVTLRCSPISGHKSVSWYQQVLGQGPQFIFQYYEKEERGRGNFPDRFSARQFPNYSSELNVNALLLGDSALYLCASRRGGASYEQYFGPGTRLTVT.

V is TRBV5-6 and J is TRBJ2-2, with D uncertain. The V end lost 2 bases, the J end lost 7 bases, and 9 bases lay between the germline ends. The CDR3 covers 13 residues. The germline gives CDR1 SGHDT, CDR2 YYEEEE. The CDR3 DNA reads TGTGCCAGCAGCTTACAAGGGAACGGGGAGCTGTTTTTT. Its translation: CASSLQGNGELFF.

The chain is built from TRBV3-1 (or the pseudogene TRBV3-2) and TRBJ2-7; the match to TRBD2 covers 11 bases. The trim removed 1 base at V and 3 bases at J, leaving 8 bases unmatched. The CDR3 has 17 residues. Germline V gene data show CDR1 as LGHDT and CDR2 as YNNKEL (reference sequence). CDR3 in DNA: TGTGCCAGCAGCCAAGCTCTAGCGGGAGGCCGGGGCTACGAGCAGTACTTC. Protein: CASSQALAGGRGYEQYF.

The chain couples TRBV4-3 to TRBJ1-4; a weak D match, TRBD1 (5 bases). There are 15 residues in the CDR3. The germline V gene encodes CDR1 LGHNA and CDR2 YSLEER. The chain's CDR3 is CAGQGDLSTNEKLFF. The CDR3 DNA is TGCGCTGGGCAGGGCGATCTTTCAACTAATGAAAAACTGTTTTTT.

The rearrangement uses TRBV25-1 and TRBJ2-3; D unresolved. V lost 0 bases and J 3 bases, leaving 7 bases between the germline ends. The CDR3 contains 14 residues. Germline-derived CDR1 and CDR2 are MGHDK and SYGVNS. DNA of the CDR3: TGTGCCAGCAGTGAATATCTTGCTACAGATACGCAGTATTTT. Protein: CASSEYLATDTQYF.

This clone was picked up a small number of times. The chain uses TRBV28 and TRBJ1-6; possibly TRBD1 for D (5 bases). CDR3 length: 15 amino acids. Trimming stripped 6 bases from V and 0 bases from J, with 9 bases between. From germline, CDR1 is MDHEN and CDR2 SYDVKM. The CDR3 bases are TGTGCCAGCAGAGCAGGGAGCTCCTATAATTCACCCCTCCACTTT. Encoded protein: CASRAGSSYNSPLHF. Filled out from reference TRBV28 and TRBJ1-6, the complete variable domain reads DVKVTQSSRYLVKRTGEKVFLECVQDMDHENMFWYRQDPGLGLRLIYFSYDVKMKEKGDIPEGYSVSREKKERFSLILESASTNQTSMYLCASRAGSSYNSPLHFGNGTRLTVT.

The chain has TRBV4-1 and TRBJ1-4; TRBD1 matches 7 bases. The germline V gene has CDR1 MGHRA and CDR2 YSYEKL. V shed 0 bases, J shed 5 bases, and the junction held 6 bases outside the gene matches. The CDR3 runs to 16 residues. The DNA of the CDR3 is TGCGCCAGCAGCCAAGACAGGACAGGTACCAATGAAAAACTGTTTTTT. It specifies CASSQDRTGTNEKLFF.

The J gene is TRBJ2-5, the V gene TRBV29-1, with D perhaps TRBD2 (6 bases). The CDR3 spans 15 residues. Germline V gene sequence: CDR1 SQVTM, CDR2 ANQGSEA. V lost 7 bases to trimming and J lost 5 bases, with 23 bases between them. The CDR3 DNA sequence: TGCAGCGCCCAGGCCGCCGGGAGCCGCCTGGAGACCCAGTACTTC. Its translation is CSAQAAGSRLETQYF.